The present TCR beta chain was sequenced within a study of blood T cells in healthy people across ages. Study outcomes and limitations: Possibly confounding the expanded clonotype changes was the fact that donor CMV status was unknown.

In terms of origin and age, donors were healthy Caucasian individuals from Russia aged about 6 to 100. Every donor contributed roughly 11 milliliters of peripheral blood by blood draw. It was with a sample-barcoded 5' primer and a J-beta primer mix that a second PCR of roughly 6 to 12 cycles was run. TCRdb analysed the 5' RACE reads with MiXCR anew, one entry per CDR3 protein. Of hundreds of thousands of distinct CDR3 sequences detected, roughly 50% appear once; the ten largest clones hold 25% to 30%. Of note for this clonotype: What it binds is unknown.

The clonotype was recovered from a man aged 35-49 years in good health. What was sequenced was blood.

The CDR3 DNA reads as TGTGCCAGTAGGGCACCCGCGAACACCGGGGAGCTGTTTTTT. The encoded protein is CASRAPANTGELFF. The chain uses TRBV19 and TRBJ2-2, with D unclear. Germline CDR1 LNHDA, CDR2 SQIVND (reference sequence). Trimming shortened V by 6 bases and J by 0 bases, and 8 bases separated the two germline ends. This CDR3 comprises 14 residues.